Shown below are 28 T cell receptor beta chains from a single sample sequenced in a study of OX40 agonist ivuxolimab in advanced cancers. The method was immunoSEQ multiplex PCR; TCRdb's version includes in-frame clones alone and lacks a portion of them. The table records 15,000 to 20,000 clones, 73% of them present only once. The sequencing here drew on CD4+ or CD8+ T cells sorted from blood, taken in a trial of the OX40 agonist ivuxolimab. These receptors all stem from an adult with an advanced solid tumor such as melanoma, head and neck, liver or kidney cancer.

The chain recombines TRBV6-7 with TRBJ1-4; D call uncertain. TRBV6-7 is an open reading frame whose function is uncertain. The CDR3 loop spans 19 amino acids. The germline V and J ends were trimmed by 5 bases and 4 bases, with 26 bases remaining between them. This chain's CDR3 is CASSHHRNICPRHNEKLFF. CDR3 nucleotides: TGTGCCAGCAGTCATCATAGGAATATATGCCCCCGACATAATGAAAAACTGTTTTTT.

This clone counts as medium-sized. The chain employs TRBV5-6 and TRBJ2-1, with D unclear. Deletions cut 0 bases from V and 11 bases from J, with 12 bases between. Germline CDR1 SGHDT, CDR2 YYEEEE. This CDR3 has 13 amino acids. CDR3 DNA: TGTGCCAGCAGCTTGGCGGCGGTTAGGAAGCAGTTCTTC. It encodes CASSLAAVRKQFF. Combining the CDR3 with reference TRBV5-6 and TRBJ2-1 gives the whole variable domain DAGVTQSPTHLIKTRGQQVTLRCSPKSGHDTVSWYQQALGQGPQFIFQYYEEEERQRGNFPDRFSGHQFPNYSSELNVNALLLGDSALYLCASSLAAVRKQFFGPGTRLTVL.

The J gene is TRBJ2-1, the V gene TRBV5-5; 12 bases match TRBD2. V dropped 0 bases and J dropped 2; count of bases not matched to a gene: 3. This CDR3 region has 17 residues. Germline V CDR1 and CDR2: SGHKS, YYEKEE (reference sequence). The CDR3, as DNA: TGTGCCAGCAGCTTGGGGACTAGCGGGAACCCCTACAATGAGCAGTTCTTC. Protein sequence: CASSLGTSGNPYNEQFF.

CDR3 protein: CASSSGTATGELFF. CDR3 in DNA: TGTGCCAGCAGCTCCGGGACAGCCACCGGGGAGCTGTTTTTT. The chain joins TRBV7-3 to TRBJ2-2, with 7 bases aligning to TRBD1. This CDR3 comprises 14 residues. Germline CDR1 SGHTA, CDR2 FQGTGA. The V segment lost 4 bases and the J segment 4 bases; nucleotides outside the gene matches: 3.

The CDR3 is CASSPWTAPRNTEAFF. The CDR3 DNA follows: TGTGCCAGCAGTCCATGGACAGCACCACGGAACACTGAAGCTTTCTTT. This chain connects TRBV27 to TRBJ1-1; TRBD1 might be the D (6 bases). The CDR3 extends over 16 amino acids. V lost 5 bases and J lost 1, with 17 bases in between. Germline assignment: CDR1 MNHEY and CDR2 SMNVEV (reference sequence).

CDR3 bases: TGTGCCAGCTCACCAGGTGGAGTGCCGCCCGGGGAGCTGTTTTTT. It codes for CASSPGGVPPGELFF. V and J are TRBV18 and TRBJ2-2; no reliable D call. The CDR3 loop spans 15 amino acids. Trimming took off 2 bases at V and 6 bases at J, with 13 bases between the two ends. Germline CDR1 is KGHSH and CDR2 is LQKENI.

The chain carries TRBV4-1 and TRBJ2-2; 10 bases line up with TRBD2. Trimming removed 5 bases from V and 6 bases from J; junction bases left unmatched: 9. The CDR3 is made up of 16 amino acids. Germline V gene lookup returns CDR1 MGHRA and CDR2 YSYEKL. In nucleotides, the CDR3 is TGCGCCAGCAGCGGGGGGCTAGCGGGAGCCCCCGGGGAGCTGTTTTTT. This sequence encodes CASSGGLAGAPGELFF.

The chain has TRBV28 and TRBJ1-2; no definite D call. This CDR3 comprises 12 residues. V was shortened by 8 bases and J by 0 bases, with 7 bases between the two germline ends. CDR1 is MDHEN and CDR2 is SYDVKM in the germline V gene. CDR3 nucleotides: TGTGCCAGCGGCAATCCTAACTATGGCTACACCTTC. Residues: CASGNPNYGYTF.

The chain carries TRBV4-1 and TRBJ1-2; 7 bases align to TRBD1. Germline assignment: CDR1 MGHRA and CDR2 YSYEKL. After removal of 2 bases from V and 4 bases from J, the junction contained 10 bases not matched to a gene. CDR3 length: 16 residues. This chain's CDR3 is CASSQKSGTVIYGYTF. The DNA of the CDR3 is TGCGCCAGCAGCCAAAAATCCGGGACAGTTATCTATGGCTACACCTTC.

The chain links TRBV28 to TRBJ2-7; TRBD2 agrees at 12 bases. The CDR3 has 14 amino acids. Germline lookup yields CDR1 MDHEN and CDR2 SYDVKM. The J segment lost 2 bases and the V segment lost 5 bases, leaving 1 base of the junction unmatched. CDR3 in DNA: TGTGCCAGCAGTGGACTAGCGGGAACCTACGAGCAGTACTTC. Its protein is CASSGLAGTYEQYF.

This clone was seen more than once but under ten times. The chain links TRBV7-9 to TRBJ2-7; the D is unclear. CDR3 length: 13 residues. CDR1 is SEHNR and CDR2 is FQNEAQ in the germline V gene (reference sequence). Trimming cost V 5 bases and J 4 bases, with 12 bases left between them. The CDR3 spells CASSPLNKYEQYF. CDR3 sequence (DNA): TGTGCCAGCAGCCCCCTAAATAAATACGAGCAGTACTTC.

The chain recombines TRBV27 with TRBJ2-2; the match to TRBD1 covers 8 bases. This CDR3 spans 15 amino acids. V lost 4 bases to trimming and J lost 5 bases; unmatched junction nucleotides: 6. Looked up from germline, CDR1 is MNHEY and CDR2 is SMNVEV (reference sequence). The CDR3 loop reads CASSSQGARTGELFF. The CDR3, as DNA: TGTGCCAGCAGTTCCCAGGGGGCGCGAACCGGGGAGCTGTTTTTT.

The chain couples TRBV5-6 to TRBJ2-7; D is ambiguous. This CDR3 spans 13 amino acids. Germline values: CDR1 SGHDT, CDR2 YYEEEE. The ends were cut back, 0 bases at V and 0 bases at J, with 4 bases in the middle. The CDR3 loop reads CASSLAASYEQYF. CDR3 coding DNA: TGTGCCAGCAGCTTGGCCGCCTCCTACGAGCAGTACTTC.

Points on this clone: Its ends do not fully match the called genes, so a read error is possible. V and J are TRBV7-8 and TRBJ2-7, with D perhaps matching TRBD1 (6 bases). Germline V gene sequence: CDR1 SGHVS, CDR2 FQNEAQ. The CDR3 is 12 amino acids. The CDR3 DNA follows: TGTGTCAGCAGCAAAAGGGGGTACGAGCAGTACTTC. Translated, it gives CVSSKRGYEQYF.

This clone is labeled medium-sized (0.01 to 0.1%). The CDR3 protein is CASSLSGPREKLFF. The CDR3 DNA sequence: TGTGCCAGCAGCTTATCGGGTCCGAGAGAAAAACTGTTTTTT. This rearrangement joins TRBV7-6 to TRBJ1-4; D remains ambiguous. The length of the CDR3 is 14 residues. Germline CDR1 reads SGHVS; CDR2 reads FNYEAQ. Deletions cut 2 bases from V and 8 bases from J, with 12 bases between.

This clone was seen just once. The genes are TRBV6-4 and TRBJ2-1, with 14 bases identical to TRBD2. There are 16 residues in the CDR3. CDR1 and CDR2 (germline): MRHNA, SNTAGT. With V trimmed by 7 bases and J by 6 bases, 8 bases remained unmatched. The CDR3 sequence: CASNETGTSGSNEQFF. DNA for the CDR3: TGTGCCAGCAATGAAACCGGGACTAGCGGGAGCAATGAGCAGTTCTTC.

In this sample, this clone turned up many times. The CDR3 DNA reads TGTGCCAGCAGCCCTATGTCCTACGAGCAGTACTTC. Residues: CASSPMSYEQYF. The chain combines TRBV7-9 with TRBJ2-7, with unresolved D. From germline, CDR1 is SEHNR and CDR2 FQNEAQ (reference sequence). The germline V and J ends were trimmed by 5 bases and 1 base, with 6 bases remaining between them. The CDR3 is 12 amino acids.

The chain couples TRBV7-6 to TRBJ2-1, with a possible D match to TRBD2 (6 bases). The germline V and J ends were trimmed by 2 bases and 4 bases, with 27 bases remaining between them. From germline, CDR1 is SGHVS and CDR2 FNYEAQ. CDR3 length: 20 residues. The CDR3, as DNA: TGTGCCAGCAGCTTATGGCTTGAAGGGGTAGAGGCTAGCGAGTACAATGAGCAGTTCTTC. Residues: CASSLWLEGVEASEYNEQFF. Combining the CDR3 with reference TRBV7-6 and TRBJ2-1 gives the whole variable domain GAGVSQSPRYKVTKRGQDVALRCDPISGHVSLYWYRQALGQGPEFLTYFNYEAQQDKSGLPNDRFSAERPEGSISTLTIQRTEQRDSAMYRCASSLWLEGVEASEYNEQFFGPGTRLTVL.

Within the sample, this clone is medium-sized. The chain joins TRBV6-4 to TRBJ2-1, with D possibly TRBD2 on 5 matching bases. The CDR3 has 14 amino acids. V was clipped by 2 bases and J by 7 bases, with 12 bases between them. Germline V gene sequence: CDR1 MRHNA, CDR2 SNTAGT. This CDR3 reads CASSDEAERNEQFF. As DNA, the CDR3 is TGTGCCAGCAGTGACGAGGCGGAGCGGAATGAGCAGTTCTTC.

This clone was seen just once. The rearrangement joins TRBV7-9 to TRBJ2-7, with 9 bases lining up with TRBD1. The CDR3 consists of 16 residues. Germline CDR1 is SEHNR and CDR2 is FQNEAQ (reference sequence). With 6 bases clipped from V and 3 bases from J, the junction kept 12 bases outside the gene matches. The CDR3 DNA reads TGTGCCAGCAGAACCAGCACAGGGGGCGCCAGCTACGAGCAGTACTTC. It specifies CASRTSTGGASYEQYF.

This clone was detected many times. This sequence joins TRBV28 and TRBJ2-5, with unresolved D. Looked up from germline, CDR1 is MDHEN and CDR2 is SYDVKM. V lost 3 bases to trimming and J lost 3 bases, with 11 bases between them. This CDR3 has 14 amino acids. Written as DNA, the CDR3 is TGTGCCAGCAGTTTTGCCACGCCTGAAGAGACCCAGTACTTC. Translation gives CASSFATPEETQYF.

The rearrangement links TRBV29-1 to TRBJ2-5, with D perhaps assigned TRBD1 or TRBD2 (5 bases each). The CDR3 length is 13 residues. The germline gives CDR1 SQVTM, CDR2 ANQGSEA. V was trimmed by 4 bases and J by 1 base, leaving 10 bases between them. The CDR3 region has the DNA TGCAGCGTTGTTCCGGGGCCCCAAGAGACCCAGTACTTC. This translates into CSVVPGPQETQYF.

The J gene is TRBJ2-1, the V gene TRBV10-1, with 7 nucleotides matching TRBD1. After removal of 8 bases from V and 7 bases from J, the junction contained 14 bases not matched to a gene. Per the germline V gene, CDR1 is WNHNN and CDR2 is SYGVQD (reference sequence). This CDR3 is built from 15 residues. The CDR3 DNA sequence: TGCGCCAGCCGTAGAGGACAGGCGCGAGTGAATGAGCAGTTCTTC. It specifies CASRRGQARVNEQFF.

The chain has TRBV18 and TRBJ2-7; 8 positions match TRBD2. J lost 4 bases, V lost 3 bases, and 2 bases had no gene match. This CDR3 is 13 amino acids long. Germline V gives CDR1 KGHSH, CDR2 LQKENI. CDR3 sequence: CASSPTSDYEQYF. CDR3 DNA sequence: TGTGCCAGCTCACCGACTAGCGATTACGAGCAGTACTTC.

The chain has TRBV6-5 and TRBJ1-1; 8 nucleotides align to TRBD1. The CDR3 spans 15 residues. Trimming took 4 bases from V and 4 from J; bases not matched to a gene: 8. Germline-derived CDR1 and CDR2 are MNHEY and SVGAGI. The chain's CDR3 is CASSSPTGAVTEAFF. CDR3 sequence (DNA): TGTGCCAGCAGTTCGCCGACAGGGGCGGTCACTGAAGCTTTCTTT.

The chain is built from TRBV19 and TRBJ2-3; D is possibly TRBD2 (6 bases). Looked up from germline, CDR1 is LNHDA and CDR2 is SQIVND (reference sequence). This CDR3 comprises 15 residues. The V end lost 7 bases, the J end lost 6 bases, and 20 bases lay between the germline ends. CDR3 protein: CASTWRGGVGDTQYF. The CDR3, as DNA: TGTGCCAGTACCTGGCGGGGCGGGGTTGGCGATACGCAGTATTTT. Full variable domain (remainder filled in from reference TRBV19 and TRBJ2-3): DGGITQSPKYLFRKEGQNVTLSCEQNLNHDAMYWYRQDPGQGLRLIYYSQIVNDFQKGDIAEGYSVSREKKESFPLTVTSAQKNPTAFYLCASTWRGGVGDTQYFGPGTRLTVL.

V is TRBV7-7 and J is TRBJ2-7; maybe TRBD2 (6 bases). Trimming removed 3 bases from V and 2 bases from J, with 17 bases in between. The CDR3 runs to 16 residues. The V gene's germline CDR1 is SSHAT and CDR2 FNYEAQ (reference sequence). The CDR3 protein is CASSFTVAGPPYEQYF. CDR3 nucleotides: TGTGCCAGCAGCTTTACGGTTGCGGGGCCTCCCTACGAGCAGTACTTC.

The chain has TRBV7-9 and TRBJ2-3; D is tentatively TRBD1 or TRBD2 (5 bases each). Germline V gives CDR1 SEHNR, CDR2 FQNEAQ (reference sequence). This CDR3 region has 15 residues. V was clipped by 5 bases and J by 2 bases, with 14 bases between them. CDR3 sequence: CASSDWDPTTDTQYF. Here the CDR3 DNA reads TGTGCCAGCAGCGACTGGGACCCAACCACAGATACGCAGTATTTT.